This T cell receptor (beta chain) was captured in a study of cytomegalovirus exposure and HLA in healthy donors. Primers: 60 Vbeta forward and 13 Jbeta reverse. Generated by immunoSEQ multiplex PCR, the TCRdb table keeps only in-frame clones and is missing some. This table has under 200,000 clones, about 80% appearing once. The study, taken as a whole, reports: Researchers counted roughly 150 TCR beta chains as cytomegalovirus-associated. A few chains linked to CMV were shown in vitro to be specific for CMV antigens. Analyzed later, association rates of TCRs varied across HLA loci, with DRB1 most and HLA-C fewest.

Regarding this clone: Its antigen is undetermined.

CDR3 length equals 12 residues. The germline V and J ends were trimmed by 5 bases and 5 bases, with 8 bases remaining between them. The germline V gene has CDR1 SGHAT and CDR2 FQDESV (reference sequence). The V and J genes are TRBV11-1 and TRBJ2-3; no reliable D call. The receptor comes from a woman aged 45 to 65 in good health and CMV-seronegative. The material sequenced was PBMCs. In DNA form, the CDR3 reads TGTGCCAGCAGCCCCACCGGAGATACGCAGTATTTT. This translates into CASSPTGDTQYF.